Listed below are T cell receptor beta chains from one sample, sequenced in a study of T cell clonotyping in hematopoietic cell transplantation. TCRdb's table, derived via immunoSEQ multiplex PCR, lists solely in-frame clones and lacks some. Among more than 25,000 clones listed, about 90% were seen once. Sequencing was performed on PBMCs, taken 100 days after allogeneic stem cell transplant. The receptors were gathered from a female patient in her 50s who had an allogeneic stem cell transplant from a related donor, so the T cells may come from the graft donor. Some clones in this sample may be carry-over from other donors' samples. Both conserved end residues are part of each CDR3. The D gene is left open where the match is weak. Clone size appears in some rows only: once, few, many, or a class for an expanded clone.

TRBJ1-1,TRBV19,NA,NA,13,CASMARRGTEAFF,TGTGCCAGTATGGCAAGAAGAGGCACTGAAGCTTTCTTT
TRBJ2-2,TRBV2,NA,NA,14,CASKGRSNTGELFF,TGTGCCAGCAAAGGGAGGTCGAACACCGGGGAGCTGTTTTTT
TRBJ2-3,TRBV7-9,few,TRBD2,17,CASSPKGLAGGTDTQYF,TGTGCCAGCAGCCCTAAAGGACTAGCGGGGGGTACAGATACGCAGTATTTT
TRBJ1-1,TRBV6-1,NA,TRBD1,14,CASRYRGGGTEAFF,TGTGCCAGCAGGTACAGGGGTGGGGGCACTGAAGCTTTCTTT
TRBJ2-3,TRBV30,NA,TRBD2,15,CAWSVGLAGGNAQYF,TGTGCCTGGAGTGTAGGACTAGCGGGGGGCAATGCGCAGTATTTT
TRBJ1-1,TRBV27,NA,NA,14,CASSPSYGVTEAFF,TGTGCCAGCAGTCCTTCCTATGGGGTCACTGAAGCTTTCTTT
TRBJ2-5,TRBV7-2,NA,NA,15,CASSLVGRVEETQYF,TGTGCCAGCAGCTTAGTGGGCAGGGTCGAGGAGACCCAGTACTTC
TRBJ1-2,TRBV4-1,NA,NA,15,CASSPGPITNYGYTF,TGCGCCAGCAGCCCAGGACCGATCACTAACTATGGCTACACCTTC
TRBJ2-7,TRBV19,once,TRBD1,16,CASSFFPGQAPYEQYF,TGTGCCAGTAGTTTTTTCCCGGGACAGGCGCCCTACGAGCAGTACTTC
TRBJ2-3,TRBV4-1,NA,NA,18,CASSQERGTGRSGDTQYF,TGCGCCAGCAGCCAAGAGCGGGGAACAGGGAGGTCTGGAGATACGCAGTATTTT
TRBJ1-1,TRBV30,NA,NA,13,CAWSVRWNTEAFF,TGTGCCTGGAGTGTAAGGTGGAACACTGAAGCTTTCTTT
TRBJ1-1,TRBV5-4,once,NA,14,CASSRPLGDTEAFF,TGTGCCAGCAGCCGGCCGCTGGGGGACACTGAAGCTTTCTTT
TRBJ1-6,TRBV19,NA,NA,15,CASTRTPGGNSPLHF,TGTGCCAGTACCAGGACCCCCGGGGGGAATTCACCCCTCCACTTT
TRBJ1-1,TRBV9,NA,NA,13,CASSVLVNTEAFF,TGTGCCAGCAGCGTATTGGTGAACACTGAAGCTTTCTTT
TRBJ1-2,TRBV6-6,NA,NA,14,CASSGQRLNYGYTF,TGTGCCAGCAGTGGACAGCGTCTTAACTATGGCTACACCTTC
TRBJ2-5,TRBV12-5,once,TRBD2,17,CASGLSRVGGVWETQYF,TGTGCTAGTGGTTTGAGTCGAGTCGGGGGGGTGTGGGAGACCCAGTACTTC
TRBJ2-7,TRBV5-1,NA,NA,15,CASSLDSGGRAEQYF,TGCGCCAGCAGCTTGGACTCAGGGGGGAGAGCCGAGCAGTACTTC
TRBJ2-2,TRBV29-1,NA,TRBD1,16,CSVGKGTGDVAGELFF,TGCAGCGTTGGGAAAGGGACAGGGGACGTCGCCGGGGAGCTGTTTTTT
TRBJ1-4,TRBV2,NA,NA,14,CASSEGLLNEKLFF,TGTGCCAGCAGTGAGGGGCTCCTTAATGAAAAACTGTTTTTT
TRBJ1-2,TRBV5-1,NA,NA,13,CASSWTGDYGYTF,TGCGCCAGCAGCTGGACTGGCGACTATGGCTACACCTTC